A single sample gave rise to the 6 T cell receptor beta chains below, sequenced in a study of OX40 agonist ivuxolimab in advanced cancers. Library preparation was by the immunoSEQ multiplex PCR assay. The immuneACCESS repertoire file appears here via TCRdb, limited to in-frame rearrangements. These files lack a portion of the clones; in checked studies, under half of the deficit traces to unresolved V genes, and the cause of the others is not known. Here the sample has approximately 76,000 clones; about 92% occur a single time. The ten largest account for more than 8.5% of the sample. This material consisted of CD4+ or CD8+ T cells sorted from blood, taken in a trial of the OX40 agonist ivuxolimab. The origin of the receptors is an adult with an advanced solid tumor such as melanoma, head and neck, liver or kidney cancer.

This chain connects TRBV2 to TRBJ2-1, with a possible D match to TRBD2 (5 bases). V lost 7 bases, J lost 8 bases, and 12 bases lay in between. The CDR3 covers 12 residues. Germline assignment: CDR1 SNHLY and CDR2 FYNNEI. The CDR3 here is CASTLALHEQFF. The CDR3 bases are TGTGCCAGCACTCTAGCCCTCCATGAGCAGTTCTTC.

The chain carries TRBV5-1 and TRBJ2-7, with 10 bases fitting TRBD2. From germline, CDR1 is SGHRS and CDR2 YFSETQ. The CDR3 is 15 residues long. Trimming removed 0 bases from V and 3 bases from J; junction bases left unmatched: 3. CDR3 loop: CASSLVTSGDYEQYF. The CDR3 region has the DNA TGCGCCAGCAGCTTGGTAACTAGCGGGGACTACGAGCAGTACTTC.

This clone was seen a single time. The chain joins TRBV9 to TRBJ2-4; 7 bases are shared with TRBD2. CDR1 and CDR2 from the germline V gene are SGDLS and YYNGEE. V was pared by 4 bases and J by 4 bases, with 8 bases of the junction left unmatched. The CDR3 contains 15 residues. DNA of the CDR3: TGTGCCAGCAGCTTGGGGACTAACGAAAAAAACATTCAGTACTTC. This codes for CASSLGTNEKNIQYF.

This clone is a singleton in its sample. The CDR3 nucleotides read TGTGCCAGCAGCGCGCGACAGCAAGAGACCCAGTACTTC. This gives the protein CASSARQQETQYF. V gene TRBV7-9 combines with J gene TRBJ2-5; TRBD1 is a possible D gene (5 bases). Germline assignment: CDR1 SEHNR and CDR2 FQNEAQ (reference sequence). This CDR3 is built from 13 residues. V shed 5 bases and J shed 2 bases, with 9 bases lying between them.

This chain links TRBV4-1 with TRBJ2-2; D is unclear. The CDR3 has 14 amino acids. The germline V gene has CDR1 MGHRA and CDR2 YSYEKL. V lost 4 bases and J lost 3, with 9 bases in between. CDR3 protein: CASSLIHDTGELFF. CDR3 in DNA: TGCGCCAGCAGCCTCATACATGACACCGGGGAGCTGTTTTTT.

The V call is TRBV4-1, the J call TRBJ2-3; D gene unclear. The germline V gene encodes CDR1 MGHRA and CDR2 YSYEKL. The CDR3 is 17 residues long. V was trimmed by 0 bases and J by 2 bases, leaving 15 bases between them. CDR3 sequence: CASSQDRWVRSTDTQYF. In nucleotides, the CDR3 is TGCGCCAGCAGCCAAGATAGGTGGGTCAGGTCCACAGATACGCAGTATTTT.